This T cell receptor beta chain came from a study of CD8+ T cells in alopecia areata. Study overall: Treated individuals took tofacitinib by mouth, 5 to 10 mg twice daily. Tofacitinib ran for 6 to 18 months before 6 months off drug.

Reverse transcribed after extraction, RNA yielded cDNA as the sequencing template. Data came from immunoSEQ multiplex PCR; TCRdb stores just in-frame clones and leaves some out. The sample lists about 130,000 clones, approximately 49% occurring once. CDR1 is SGHAT, CDR2 FQNNGV, per germline. This CDR3 contains 13 residues. The ends were cut back, 3 bases at V and 5 bases at J, with 8 bases in the middle. The study team obtained lesional scalp punch biopsies and peripheral blood from alopecia areata patients. Both CD4+ and CD8+ T cells were separated by sorting PBMCs. The chain carries TRBV11-2 and TRBJ2-1, with D perhaps TRBD1 (5 bases). The source of this sequence is a human donor with alopecia areata. This sample comprised CD8+ T cells sorted from blood, obtained at week 0. The CDR3 DNA follows: TGTGCCAGCAGCTTCGTCAGGGACAATGAGCAGTTCTTC. Translation: CASSFVRDNEQFF.